This passage covers 32 T cell receptor beta chains from one sample sequenced in a study of blood T cell repertoires in COVID-19. Profiled with immunoSEQ multiplex PCR; TCRdb holds only in-frame clones, not every one. The data show 270,000 or so clones, 70% to 90% seen once. The sequencing sample was made of PBMCs or T cells enriched from blood (not recorded which). Every receptor here comes from a woman aged 50 to 60 who had been exposed to COVID-19.

The chain is built from TRBV2 and TRBJ1-2; 8 nucleotides line up with TRBD1. The germline V gene has CDR1 SNHLY and CDR2 FYNNEI. J lost 5 bases, V lost 10 bases, and 9 bases had no gene match. The CDR3 is 13 amino acids. CDR3 protein: CAIQGDRTYGYTF. CDR3 DNA: TGTGCCATACAGGGGGATAGGACGTATGGCTACACCTTC.

The V and J genes are TRBV24-1 and TRBJ1-1; TRBD1 matches 10 bases. CDR1 KGHDR and CDR2 SFDVKD come from the germline V gene. The CDR3 sequence is 12 residues long. Trimming took 5 bases from V and 8 from J; bases not matched to a gene: 1. The CDR3 sequence: CATSGTGGEAFF. The CDR3 DNA reads TGTGCCACCAGTGGGACAGGGGGGGAAGCTTTCTTT.

This clone was counted a single time. The CDR3 here is CSLQRGGTQYF. For the CDR3, the DNA is TGCAGCTTACAACGGGGGGGGACGCAGTATTTT. This chain uses TRBV29-1 with TRBJ2-3; TRBD2 aligns across 8 bases. After removal of 8 bases from V and 9 bases from J, the junction contained 7 bases not matched to a gene. Germline assignment: CDR1 SQVTM and CDR2 ANQGSEA. The CDR3 has 11 amino acids.

The chain couples TRBV6-6 to TRBJ2-1, with TRBD2 as a possible D gene (6 bases). The CDR3 extends over 14 amino acids. V gave up 11 bases and J gave up 3 bases, with 17 bases separating them. Germline V gene sequence: CDR1 MNHNY, CDR2 SVGAGI (reference sequence). The CDR3 reads CASMAGLFYNEQFF. CDR3 DNA: TGTGCCTCTATGGCGGGGCTCTTCTACAATGAGCAGTTCTTC.

The chain carries TRBV4-3 and TRBJ1-6; D gene unclear. Per germline, CDR1 LGHNA and CDR2 YSLEER. The CDR3 runs to 14 residues. Deletions cut 1 base from V and 9 bases from J, with 10 bases between. Here the CDR3 reads CASSQVRRASPLHF. CDR3 in DNA: TGCGCCAGCAGCCAAGTTCGGAGGGCTTCACCCCTCCACTTT.

The V and J genes are TRBV6-5 and TRBJ2-7; 8 bases map to TRBD1. The V gene's germline CDR1 is MNHEY and CDR2 SVGAGI. The CDR3 loop spans 15 amino acids. J gave up 0 bases and V 6 bases, and 7 bases lay outside the gene matches. The CDR3 loop reads CASSLRTGNSYEQYF. CDR3 sequence (DNA): TGTGCCAGCAGCCTCAGGACAGGGAACTCCTACGAGCAGTACTTC.

This chain uses TRBV10-2 with TRBJ2-2, with TRBD2 matching 15 bases. The CDR3 extends over 15 amino acids. Germline lookup yields CDR1 WSHSY and CDR2 SAAADI. V was pared by 6 bases and J by 8 bases, with 4 bases of the junction left unmatched. CDR3 sequence reads: CASSGTSGGSGELFF. In DNA form, the CDR3 reads TGCGCCAGCAGCGGGACTAGCGGGGGGTCAGGGGAGCTGTTTTTT.

The CDR3 nucleotides read TGTGCCAGCAGCGCCGGGACAGGGGGCCGAACCGGGGAGCTGTTTTTT. Its protein product is CASSAGTGGRTGELFF. The rearrangement uses TRBV7-7 and TRBJ2-2; 12 nucleotides line up with TRBD1. This CDR3 is 16 amino acids long. J gave up 5 bases and V 5 bases, and 6 bases lay outside the gene matches. The germline gives CDR1 SSHAT, CDR2 FNYEAQ (reference sequence).

This chain joins TRBV18 and TRBJ2-5, with D perhaps matching TRBD2 (6 bases). There are 14 residues in the CDR3. Looked up from germline, CDR1 is KGHSH and CDR2 is LQKENI. V was clipped by 3 bases and J by 1 base, with 9 bases between them. CDR3 bases: TGTGCCAGCTCACCCCGGGAGTTCCAAGAGACCCAGTACTTC. Residues: CASSPREFQETQYF.

This clone was recorded a few times. The rearrangement links TRBV7-9 to TRBJ2-1; 7 bases line up with TRBD2. Germline V lookup: CDR1 SEHNR, CDR2 FQNEAQ (reference sequence). After removal of 4 bases from V and 6 bases from J, the junction contained 9 bases not matched to a gene. The CDR3 is 15 residues long. The CDR3: CASSYAIGLGNEQFF. Here the CDR3 DNA reads TGTGCCAGCAGCTACGCTATCGGACTAGGCAATGAGCAGTTCTTC.

The chain uses TRBV20-1 and TRBJ1-2, with no clear D. This CDR3 spans 10 amino acids. Germline values: CDR1 DFQATT, CDR2 SNEGSKA (reference sequence). V was shortened by 5 bases and J by 8 bases, with 9 bases between the two germline ends. CDR3 residues: CSALREGYTF. In DNA, the CDR3 is TGCAGTGCTTTGAGGGAGGGCTACACCTTC.

The chain recombines TRBV5-1 with TRBJ2-2, with 10 positions matching TRBD2. The CDR3 sequence is 15 residues long. CDR1 is SGHRS and CDR2 is YFSETQ in the germline V gene. With V trimmed by 4 bases and J by 5 bases, 5 bases remained unmatched. The CDR3 sequence is CASSGSSGGTGELFF. Written as DNA, the CDR3 is TGCGCCAGCAGCGGATCTAGCGGGGGTACCGGGGAGCTGTTTTTT. Variable domain in full (rest from reference TRBV5-1 and TRBJ2-2): KAGVTQTPRYLIKTRGQQVTLSCSPISGHRSVSWYQQTPGQGLQFLFEYFSETQRNKGNFPGRFSGRQFSNSRSEMNVSTLELGDSALYLCASSGSSGGTGELFFGEGSRLTVL.

This sequence joins TRBV5-4 and TRBJ2-3; a weak D match, TRBD2 (5 bases). Germline V gives CDR1 SGHNT, CDR2 YYREEE (reference sequence). The CDR3 consists of 12 residues. V was clipped by 5 bases and J by 6 bases, with 10 bases between them. The CDR3 nucleotides read TGTGCCAGCAGTGCGGGCGGCGATACGCAGTATTTT. Its translation: CASSAGGDTQYF.

The J gene is TRBJ1-2, the V gene TRBV29-1, with D possibly matching TRBD1 (5 bases). Germline V gene data show CDR1 as SQVTM and CDR2 as ANQGSEA. V shed 5 bases and J shed 4 bases, with 14 bases lying between them. The CDR3 totals 13 residues. The CDR3 DNA follows: TGCAGCGTTCAGGACAATCCTGGCTATGGCTACACCTTC. This codes for CSVQDNPGYGYTF.

This clone appeared a single time. The chain carries TRBV7-2 and TRBJ1-5, with 11 bases lining up with TRBD1. The CDR3 is 16 amino acids. V lost 4 bases and J lost 7; bases outside the gene matches: 9. Looked up from germline, CDR1 is SGHTA and CDR2 is FQGNSA. The CDR3 nucleotides are TGTGCCAGCAGCTCCAGGACAGGGGGCATTTTCCAGCCCCAGCATTTT. Its protein product is CASSSRTGGIFQPQHF.

This sequence joins TRBV7-9 and TRBJ1-1, with D perhaps matching TRBD1 (6 bases). Trimming removed 1 base at V and 10 bases at J, with 22 bases between. CDR3 length: 16 amino acids. Germline CDR1 SEHNR, CDR2 FQNEAQ (reference sequence). CDR3 protein: CASSLDAVRGELGAFF. The CDR3 nucleotides are TGTGCCAGCAGCTTAGACGCAGTCAGGGGAGAGTTAGGAGCTTTCTTT.

The CDR3 coding sequence is TGTGCCAGCAGTTCCGCGGGACAGGGCATAAACAATGAGCAGTTCTTC. The encoded protein is CASSSAGQGINNEQFF. J is TRBJ2-1 and V is TRBV28; TRBD1 aligns across 9 bases. The CDR3 contains 16 residues. V lost 4 bases and J lost 5; bases outside the gene matches: 9. In germline, CDR1 is MDHEN, CDR2 SYDVKM.

A remark on this clone: Mismatch with germline at one junction end may stem from a read error. The chain has TRBV6-5 and TRBJ1-2, with 8 bases matching TRBD1. This CDR3 spans 12 amino acids. Germline values: CDR1 MNHEY, CDR2 SVGAGI. The CDR3 bases are TGTGCCAGCAACCGGGACAGGAGGGGTTTAGAATTC. The encoded protein is CASNRDRRGLEF.

The V call is TRBV24-1, the J call TRBJ2-1, with a weak D call TRBD2 (7 bases). The length of the CDR3 is 13 residues. CDR1 KGHDR and CDR2 SFDVKD come from the germline V gene. V lost 6 bases to trimming and J lost 6 bases, with 11 bases between them. The CDR3 here is CATSLGGGNEQFF. In nucleotides, the CDR3 is TGTGCCACCAGTCTGGGAGGGGGCAATGAGCAGTTCTTC.

In this sample, this clone turned up a few times. The chain recombines TRBV6-5 with TRBJ2-7; 9 bases agree with TRBD2. Germline-derived CDR1 and CDR2 are MNHEY and SVGAGI. J gave up 1 base and V 6 bases, and 7 bases lay outside the gene matches. The CDR3 has 15 residues. The CDR3 sequence is CASRASGGLSYEQYF. DNA of the CDR3: TGTGCCAGCAGGGCAAGCGGGGGGTTATCCTACGAGCAGTACTTC.

This chain uses TRBV7-9 with TRBJ1-1; 8 positions match TRBD1. CDR3 size: 13 residues. The germline V gene has CDR1 SEHNR and CDR2 FQNEAQ (reference sequence). After removal of 5 bases from V and 5 bases from J, the junction contained 4 bases not matched to a gene. CDR3 protein: CASSVDRETEAFF. CDR3 nucleotides: TGTGCCAGCAGCGTGGACAGGGAGACTGAAGCTTTCTTT.

The chain links TRBV11-1 to TRBJ1-6; tentative D call: TRBD1 (5 bases). This CDR3 region has 14 residues. Deletions cut 1 base from V and 8 bases from J, with 9 bases between. Per germline, CDR1 SGHAT and CDR2 FQDESV (reference sequence). The CDR3 region is CASSLGAGHSPLHF. The DNA of the CDR3 is TGTGCCAGCAGCTTAGGAGCGGGACATTCACCCCTCCACTTT.

The rearrangement uses TRBV4-2 and TRBJ2-2, with unresolved D. The germline V gene encodes CDR1 LGHNA and CDR2 YNFKEQ. The V gene lost 1 base and the J gene lost 4 bases, with 7 bases spanning the gap. The CDR3 totals 14 residues. In DNA, the CDR3 is TGTGCCAGCAGCCAAGTGAGCACCACCGGGGAGCTGTTTTTT. Its protein product is CASSQVSTTGELFF.

The rearrangement uses TRBV15 and TRBJ1-5, with D unresolved. V was shortened by 2 bases and J by 4 bases, with 6 bases between the two germline ends. This CDR3 spans 13 amino acids. Germline V lookup: CDR1 LNHNV, CDR2 YYDKDF (reference sequence). This CDR3 reads CATSRTRNQPQHF. The CDR3 bases are TGTGCCACCAGCAGAACGAGGAATCAGCCCCAGCATTTT. Full variable domain (outside the CDR3, taken from reference TRBV15 and TRBJ1-5): DAMVIQNPRYQVTQFGKPVTLSCSQTLNHNVMYWYQQKSSQAPKLLFHYYDKDFNNEADTPDNFQSRRPNTSFCFLDIRSPGLGDTAMYLCATSRTRNQPQHFGDGTRLSIL.

The rearrangement joins TRBV18 to TRBJ2-7, with a possible D match to TRBD2 (6 bases). V was cut by 5 bases and J by 7 bases, with 18 bases left in between. Germline V lookup: CDR1 KGHSH, CDR2 LQKENI. This CDR3 is built from 14 residues. CDR3 loop: CASSSAQGLGEQYF. CDR3 nucleotides: TGTGCCAGCTCATCGGCTCAGGGACTCGGGGAGCAGTACTTC.

The chain couples TRBV6-5 to TRBJ1-2; D is possibly TRBD1 (5 bases). CDR1 and CDR2 (germline): MNHEY, SVGAGI. The CDR3 loop spans 12 amino acids. Trimming cost V 7 bases and J 3 bases, with 9 bases left between them. CDR3 sequence (DNA): TGTGCCAGCAAGGGGTTGGACTATGGCTACACCTTC. Residues: CASKGLDYGYTF.

The chain joins TRBV19 to TRBJ1-5; 8 bases align to TRBD1. V lost 5 bases to trimming and J lost 4 bases; unmatched junction nucleotides: 7. Germline V gene data show CDR1 as LNHDA and CDR2 as SQIVND (reference sequence). CDR3 length equals 15 residues. The CDR3, as DNA: TGTGCCAGTAGTCTGACAGGGGAAGGTAATCAGCCCCAGCATTTT. Its translation: CASSLTGEGNQPQHF.

This chain joins TRBV5-1 and TRBJ2-1; TRBD2 matches 11 bases. Germline V gene lookup returns CDR1 SGHRS and CDR2 YFSETQ. V shed 4 bases, J shed 5 bases, and the junction held 5 bases outside the gene matches. This CDR3 has 15 residues. CDR3 DNA: TGCGCCAGCAGCGGATTAGCGGGGGGGAACAATGAGCAGTTCTTC. Translation: CASSGLAGGNNEQFF.

This chain links TRBV7-2 with TRBJ2-1, with TRBD1 matching over 9 bases. The CDR3 length is 14 residues. From germline, CDR1 is SGHTA and CDR2 FQGNSA. The CDR3 nucleotides read TGTGCGGTACCGACAGGGGGGGTTTACAATGAGCAGTTCTTC. It encodes CAVPTGGVYNEQFF.

The chain joins TRBV3-1 (or the pseudogene TRBV3-2) to TRBJ1-2; 7 bases map to TRBD1. The CDR3 sequence is 16 residues long. Germline CDR1 LGHDT, CDR2 YNNKEL (reference sequence). V dropped 2 bases and J dropped 2; count of bases not matched to a gene: 8. The CDR3 loop is CASSQQTGTVNYGYTF. CDR3 coding DNA: TGTGCCAGCAGCCAACAGACCGGGACAGTAAACTATGGCTACACCTTC.

The rearrangement uses TRBV19 and TRBJ1-2; no clear D gene. Germline CDR1 is LNHDA and CDR2 is SQIVND (reference sequence). This CDR3 has 17 residues. The V end was cut by 11 bases, the J end by 0 bases, with 25 bases between. The CDR3 spells CASYGRAGSKANYGYTF. CDR3 DNA sequence: TGTGCCTCCTACGGGAGGGCAGGATCGAAGGCTAACTATGGCTACACCTTC.

J is TRBJ1-5 and V is TRBV6-5; D perhaps matches TRBD1 (6 bases). The CDR3 is made up of 12 amino acids. V lost 6 bases and J lost 6, with 9 bases in between. Germline CDR1 is MNHEY and CDR2 is SVGAGI. CDR3 loop: CASRAGAQPQHF. The CDR3 DNA follows: TGTGCCAGCAGGGCGGGGGCTCAGCCCCAGCATTTT.